The next 8 T cell receptor beta chains were all read from a single sample in a study of blood T cell repertoires in COVID-19. Sequencing was performed with immunoSEQ multiplex PCR; in TCRdb, only in-frame clones are kept and a portion is missing. The sample shows over 45,000 clones, about three quarters of them seen only once. Sequencing was done on a sample of peripheral blood. The receptor set was obtained from a human donor with active or convalescent COVID-19. The donor label of this sample is uncertain.

Comments on this clone: The germline gene is not matched at one end of the junction; a read error may be the cause. CDR3 protein: CASSLGGYSNQPQHF. CDR3 DNA: TGTGCCAGCAGTTTAGGAGGGTATAGCAATCAGCCCCAGCATTTT. The V and J genes are TRBV7-6 and TRBJ1-5; D is undetermined. CDR3 length equals 15 residues. Germline CDR1 reads SGHVS; CDR2 reads FNYEAQ.

The J gene is TRBJ1-2, the V gene TRBV7-9; no clear D gene. CDR3 length: 14 amino acids. Per germline, CDR1 SEHNR and CDR2 FQNEAQ (reference sequence). Between the trimmed V and J ends, which lost 4 bases and 0 bases, there was a span of 9 bases. The CDR3 DNA reads as TGTGCCAGCAGCTCGCCGGGGTCTAACTATGGCTACACCTTC. Protein: CASSSPGSNYGYTF.

As regards this clone: An end of the junction differs from the germline gene, which may be a read error. The V call is TRBV19, the J call TRBJ2-1; tentative D call: TRBD1 (5 bases). This CDR3 is 14 amino acids long. Germline CDR1 is LNHDA and CDR2 is SQIVND (reference sequence). CDR3 nucleotides: TGTGCCAGTAGCTGGGCAGGGTCCTCCAATGAGCAGTTCTTC. This gives the protein CASSWAGSSNEQFF.

J is TRBJ2-2 and V is TRBV7-3, with a tentative D call TRBD2 (6 bases). This CDR3 contains 14 residues. Germline V gene sequence: CDR1 SGHTA, CDR2 FQGTGA. The V end lost 6 bases, the J end lost 5 bases, and 13 bases lay between the germline ends. CDR3 sequence reads: CASRGRGSTGELFF. CDR3 sequence (DNA): TGTGCCAGCAGAGGTCGGGGGAGTACCGGGGAGCTGTTTTTT.

To note about this clone: Its ends do not fully match the called genes, so a read error is possible. The V and J genes are TRBV7-3 and TRBJ2-7, with 7 bases fitting TRBD1. Germline values: CDR1 SGHTA, CDR2 FQGTGA. The CDR3 runs to 13 residues. The CDR3 region is CASSATGLGERYF. The CDR3 nucleotides read TGTGCCAGCAGCGCGACAGGGTTGGGCGAGCGGTACTTC.

V usage is TRBV30 and J usage is TRBJ1-2, with D possibly being TRBD1 (5 bases). Germline V gene sequence: CDR1 GTSNPN, CDR2 SVGIG (reference sequence). The CDR3 sequence is 14 residues long. V gave up 4 bases and J gave up 1 base, with 13 bases separating them. The CDR3 region is CAWTELTVNYGYTF. The CDR3 nucleotides are TGTGCCTGGACGGAACTGACAGTTAACTATGGCTACACCTTC. Filled out from reference TRBV30 and TRBJ1-2, the complete variable domain reads SQTIHQWPATLVQPVGSPLSLECTVEGTSNPNLYWYRQAAGRGLQLLFYSVGIGQISSEVPQNLSASRPQDRQFILSSKKLLLSDSGFYLCAWTELTVNYGYTFGSGTRLTVV.

The V call is TRBV7-6, the J call TRBJ2-2; D is possibly TRBD1 (5 bases). The CDR3 loop spans 14 amino acids. Germline loops: CDR1 SGHVS, CDR2 FNYEAQ. Trimming left V 1 base short and J 6 bases short, with 9 bases between. The CDR3 region has the DNA TGTGCCAGCAGCTTAGGGGGCCAAGCCGGGGAGCTGTTTTTT. Translating it yields CASSLGGQAGELFF.

The J gene is TRBJ2-1, the V gene TRBV6-4; 9 bases agree with TRBD1. Trimming took 2 bases from V and 6 from J; bases not matched to a gene: 8. CDR1 and CDR2 (germline): MRHNA, SNTAGT. CDR3 length: 16 residues. DNA for the CDR3: TGTGCCAGCAGTGACCCTTGGACAGGGGAGCGCAATGAGCAGTTCTTC. Encoded protein: CASSDPWTGERNEQFF.